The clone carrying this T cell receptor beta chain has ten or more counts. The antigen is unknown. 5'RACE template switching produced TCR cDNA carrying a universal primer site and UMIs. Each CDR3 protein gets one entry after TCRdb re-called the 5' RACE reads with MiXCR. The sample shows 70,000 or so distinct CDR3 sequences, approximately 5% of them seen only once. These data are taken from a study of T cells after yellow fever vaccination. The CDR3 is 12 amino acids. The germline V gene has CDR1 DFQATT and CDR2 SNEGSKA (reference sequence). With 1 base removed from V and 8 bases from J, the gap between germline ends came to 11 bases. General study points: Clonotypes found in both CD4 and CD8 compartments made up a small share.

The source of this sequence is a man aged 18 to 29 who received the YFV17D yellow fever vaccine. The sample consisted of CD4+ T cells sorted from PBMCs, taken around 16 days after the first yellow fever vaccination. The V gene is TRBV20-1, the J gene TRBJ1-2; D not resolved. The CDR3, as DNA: TGCAGTGCTAGAGTACACGGGGTCGGCTACACCTTC. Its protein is CSARVHGVGYTF.